This TCR beta chain was observed in a study of blood T cells in healthy people across ages. Primed by a sample-barcoded 5' primer and a J-beta primer mix, a second PCR proceeded for 7 to 11 cycles. One entry per CDR3 protein, called by TCRdb with MiXCR from the 5' RACE reads. The table has over 1,500,000 distinct CDR3 sequences, roughly 52% seen once. CDR1 and CDR2 from the germline V gene are LNHNV and YYDKDF (reference sequence). CDR3 length: 14 amino acids. The material sequenced was blood. This clonotype was obtained from a woman in her forties in good health. The chain recombines TRBV15 with TRBJ2-5; D gene unclear. With the DNA end fitting TRBJ2-7 better, the J assignment may be wrong. The CDR3 loop reads CATSRDFGDHEQYF. The CDR3 DNA reads TGTGCCACCAGCAGAGATTTCGGAGACCACGAGCAGTACTTC.